Listed here are 19 T cell receptor beta chains from one sample, sequenced in a study of cytomegalovirus exposure and HLA in healthy donors. It was with 60 Vbeta and 13 Jbeta primers that the PCR ran. The data were produced by immunoSEQ multiplex PCR, yet TCRdb's version contains in-frame clones alone and is incomplete. This sample contains some 67,000 clones. Source material: PBMCs. All receptors come from a woman aged 30 to 39 in good health and CMV-seronegative.

On this clone itself: Other DNA sequences of this sample code for an identical CDR3. The chain has TRBV4-3 and TRBJ2-3, with D uncertain. V lost 0 bases and J 6 bases, leaving 13 bases between the germline ends. Germline assignment: CDR1 LGHNA and CDR2 YSLEER. The CDR3 is 15 amino acids. CDR3 residues: CASSQDPDSSDTQYF. CDR3 nucleotides: TGCGCCAGCAGCCAAGATCCAGATTCATCGGATACGCAGTATTTT.

The chain uses TRBV28 and TRBJ1-3, with 8 bases that match TRBD1. Germline loops: CDR1 MDHEN, CDR2 SYDVKM. V shed 6 bases and J 4 bases; nucleotides not matched to a gene: 5. The CDR3 runs 14 residues. The CDR3 spells CASSSRGLGNTIYF. As DNA, the CDR3 is TGTGCCAGCAGCAGCAGGGGGCTCGGAAACACCATATATTTT.

This rearrangement joins TRBV30 to TRBJ2-7, with TRBD2 identical over 11 bases. The CDR3 consists of 14 residues. Trimming took 3 bases from V and 4 from J; bases not matched to a gene: 5. Germline V CDR1 and CDR2: GTSNPN, SVGIG (reference sequence). The CDR3 protein is CAWRPGTSGYEQYF. The CDR3 DNA is TGTGCCTGGAGACCCGGGACTAGCGGATACGAGCAGTACTTC.

V and J are TRBV18 and TRBJ2-7; D gene unclear. The germline V gene encodes CDR1 KGHSH and CDR2 LQKENI. Trimming pared 4 bases from V and 6 bases from J, leaving 7 bases between. This CDR3 comprises 11 residues. The CDR3 reads CASSQKSEQYF. CDR3 bases: TGTGCCAGCTCACAAAAGAGCGAGCAGTACTTC.

V and J are TRBV15 and TRBJ2-1; TRBD2 might be the D (7 bases). CDR1 is LNHNV and CDR2 is YYDKDF in the germline V gene (reference sequence). With 1 base removed from V and 9 bases from J, the gap between germline ends came to 13 bases. The CDR3 has 14 amino acids. CDR3 residues: CATSRGGGVGEQFF. The CDR3 coding sequence is TGTGCCACCAGCAGAGGAGGGGGGGTGGGTGAGCAGTTCTTC.

This chain joins TRBV28 and TRBJ1-5, with no clear D. The CDR3 covers 16 residues. Between the trimmed V and J ends, which lost 3 bases and 2 bases, there was a span of 14 bases. Per germline, CDR1 MDHEN and CDR2 SYDVKM. CDR3 amino acids: CASSFSGGMGNQPQHF. The CDR3, as DNA: TGTGCCAGCAGTTTCTCCGGCGGGATGGGCAATCAGCCCCAGCATTTT.

The chain uses TRBV27 and TRBJ2-3, with TRBD2 matching 14 bases. The CDR3 length is 19 residues. In germline, CDR1 is MNHEY, CDR2 SMNVEV (reference sequence). Losses at the gene ends were 4 bases for V and 5 bases for J; bases not matched to a gene: 14. This CDR3 reads CASSSTGMTSGRARDTQYF. The CDR3 nucleotides read TGTGCCAGCAGTTCTACCGGAATGACTAGCGGGAGGGCACGAGATACGCAGTATTTT.

The chain has TRBV29-1 and TRBJ1-1, with TRBD1 matching 7 bases. CDR1 is SQVTM and CDR2 is ANQGSEA in the germline V gene. With 7 bases clipped from V and 6 bases from J, the junction kept 8 bases outside the gene matches. The CDR3 consists of 12 residues. The DNA of the CDR3 is TGCAGCGGTAGACAGGGTCTCGCTGAAGCTTTCTTT. It is translated as CSGRQGLAEAFF.

CDR3 nucleotides: TGTGCCAGCAGAATTGACAGCAACTATGGCTACACCTTC. Its translation: CASRIDSNYGYTF. This chain connects TRBV6-5 to TRBJ1-2; maybe TRBD1 (5 bases). This CDR3 spans 13 amino acids. Trimming cost V 6 bases and J 2 bases, with 10 bases left between them. CDR1 is MNHEY, CDR2 SVGAGI, per germline.

The chain combines TRBV19 with TRBJ1-2; 8 bases are shared with TRBD1. Germline CDR1 reads LNHDA; CDR2 reads SQIVND (reference sequence). The trim removed 3 bases at V and 4 bases at J, leaving 4 bases unmatched. The CDR3 runs to 14 residues. This CDR3 is CASSIDRGPYGYTF. CDR3 nucleotides: TGTGCCAGTAGTATCGACAGGGGCCCCTATGGCTACACCTTC.

The V call is TRBV7-6, the J call TRBJ1-4; weak D call: TRBD1 (5 bases). V lost 2 bases and J 10 bases, leaving 11 bases between the germline ends. This CDR3 is built from 13 residues. Germline-derived CDR1 and CDR2 are SGHVS and FNYEAQ. The CDR3 spells CASSLPDTRKLFF. CDR3 nucleotide sequence: TGTGCCAGCAGCTTACCGGACACAAGAAAACTGTTTTTT.

The V call is TRBV28, the J call TRBJ1-1; the D gene is possibly TRBD1 (6 bases). Trimming left V 3 bases short and J 6 bases short, with 23 bases between. This CDR3 is 17 amino acids long. CDR1 and CDR2 from the germline V gene are MDHEN and SYDVKM. Here the CDR3 reads CASSLRKAGVIPPEAFF. Written as DNA, the CDR3 is TGTGCCAGCAGTTTGAGGAAGGCAGGGGTTATCCCCCCTGAAGCTTTCTTT.

V is TRBV4-1 and J is TRBJ2-1; 8 nucleotides line up with TRBD1. This CDR3 is built from 14 residues. Germline values: CDR1 MGHRA, CDR2 YSYEKL. V dropped 7 bases and J dropped 6; count of bases not matched to a gene: 8. CDR3 DNA: TGCGCCAGCAAACAGGGGGAAACACTCAATGAGCAGTTCTTC. Translation: CASKQGETLNEQFF.

The V gene is TRBV7-2, the J gene TRBJ2-7; 8 bases match TRBD2. The CDR3 runs to 14 residues. J gave up 2 bases and V 5 bases, and 5 bases lay outside the gene matches. The germline V gene has CDR1 SGHTA and CDR2 FQGNSA. CDR3 sequence (DNA): TGTGCCAGCAGCCTTAGCGGGAAGGCCTACGAGCAGTACTTC. Translated, it gives CASSLSGKAYEQYF.

This chain links TRBV7-9 with TRBJ2-7; TRBD2 aligns across 12 bases. The CDR3 is made up of 16 amino acids. Germline V gene data show CDR1 as SEHNR and CDR2 as FQNEAQ (reference sequence). The V and J ends lost 5 bases and 3 bases, in that order; junction bases with no gene match: 8. CDR3 region: CASSRRTSGNLYEQYF. CDR3 nucleotides: TGTGCCAGCAGCCGCCGGACTAGCGGGAACCTCTACGAGCAGTACTTC.

This chain uses TRBV10-3 with TRBJ2-4; the match to TRBD2 covers 9 bases. Germline loops: CDR1 ENHRY, CDR2 SYGVKD. The junction had 10 bases not matched to a gene; V was cut back by 4 bases and J by 9 bases. This CDR3 has 15 residues. The CDR3 DNA reads TGTGCCATCAGTGCAGGAGAGGCTAGCGGGGTCATTCAGTACTTC. It encodes CAISAGEASGVIQYF.

V is TRBV5-4 and J is TRBJ2-1, with 8 bases aligning to TRBD2. The ends lost 0 bases at V and 9 bases at J; junction bases unmatched: 11. Germline V gene data show CDR1 as SGHNT and CDR2 as YYREEE (reference sequence). The CDR3 has 16 amino acids. CDR3 sequence (DNA): TGTGCCAGCAGCTTGGGTTTGATAGCGGGAAGGGGTGAGCAGTTCTTC. Protein product: CASSLGLIAGRGEQFF.

V usage is TRBV6-6 and J usage is TRBJ1-2, with D maybe TRBD1 (5 bases). The CDR3 length is 12 residues. Per germline, CDR1 MNHNY and CDR2 SVGAGI (reference sequence). Trimming left V 8 bases short and J 4 bases short, with 11 bases between. CDR3 region: CASGGGVYGYTF. The CDR3, as DNA: TGTGCCAGCGGAGGAGGGGTCTATGGCTACACCTTC.

The rearrangement uses TRBV28 and TRBJ1-5; D is uncertain. Germline CDR1 MDHEN, CDR2 SYDVKM. V lost 8 bases, J lost 5 bases, and 13 bases lay in between. This CDR3 is built from 13 residues. The CDR3 DNA sequence: TGTGCCAGCGGCTTTGATCTCGATCAGCCCCAGCATTTT. Its protein is CASGFDLDQPQHF.